These T cell receptor beta chains were read from a single sample in a study of shared clonotypes between healthy human individuals. Sequenced by immunoSEQ multiplex PCR; TCRdb stores in-frame clones only, minus some. The sample consists of roughly 1 million clones, 78% of them appearing once. Sequencing was performed on memory CD4+ T cells from PBMCs. Every receptor here comes from a young man in good health. Some clones in this sample may be carry-over from other donors' samples. Each CDR3 is given with its conserved first and last residue. A D gene is named only where the DNA matches it firmly. Clone size is not always given. Where it is, it says once, few, many or a class for expanded clones.

d_call j_call cdr3_length clone_size v_call cdr3_nt cdr3_aa
TRBD2 TRBJ2-3 13 many TRBV14 TGTGCCAGCAGCCGGACTAGCGGAGATACGCAGTATTTT CASSRTSGDTQYF
TRBD2 TRBJ2-3 19 . TRBV7-2 TGTGCCAGCAGCTTAGGGTGGACTAGCGGGAGGGCCGGGGCAGATACGCAGTATTTT CASSLGWTSGRAGADTQYF
TRBD1 TRBJ1-2 15 . TRBV28 TGTGCCAGCAGTCCCGGACAGGGGGCCCTCTATGGCTACACCTTC CASSPGQGALYGYTF
TRBD1 TRBJ2-7 15 . TRBV5-5 TGTGCCAGCAGCGAGGGACGGACAGGCCCCTACGAGCAGTACTTC CASSEGRTGPYEQYF
. TRBJ2-3 14 many TRBV1 TGCACCGTTGTTTGGGCGCGGTACACAGATACGCAGTATTTT CTVVWARYTDTQYF
. TRBJ2-3 14 many TRBV6-1 TGTGCCAGCACGGGCAGCTATTCCACAGATACGCAGTATTTT CASTGSYSTDTQYF
. TRBJ2-1 16 . TRBV18 TGTGCCAGCTCACCACGTCTACTACAGGGTAACAATGAGCAGTTCTTC CASSPRLLQGNNEQFF
. TRBJ2-5 11 . TRBV20-1 TGCAGTACCAAGCGAGGGGGGGTCCTGAACTTC CSTKRGGVLNF
. TRBJ1-1 13 . TRBV6-5 TGTGCCAGCAGTTACTCAGGGACACTATTGGCTTTCTTT CASSYSGTLLAFF
. TRBJ1-1 12 few TRBV29-1 TGCAGCGTTGAGCCGGGGGGAACTGAAGCTTTCTTT CSVEPGGTEAFF
. TRBJ2-7 14 . TRBV15 TGTGCCACCAGCAGAGATAAAGGCCTCGGCGAGCAGTACTTC CATSRDKGLGEQYF
. TRBJ2-7 11 once TRBV25-1 TGTGCCAGCCGTCACACCTCAGCCGAGTACTTC CASRHTSAEYF
. TRBJ1-4 13 . TRBV25-1 TGTGCCAGCAGTGCCGCCCCTCTTGGAAAACTGTTTTTT CASSAAPLGKLFF
TRBD1 TRBJ2-3 15 . TRBV19 TGTGCCAGTAGTTTAGGACAGGGGGCCACAGATACGCAGTATTTT CASSLGQGATDTQYF
. TRBJ2-5 15 . TRBV5-1 TGCGCCAGCAGCTTGGCCGGGCAGGGTCAAGAGACCCAGTACTTC CASSLAGQGQETQYF
TRBD2 TRBJ2-2 19 few TRBV18 TGTGCCAGCTCACCACCGGCCGGACTAGCGGGAGGATCGGGCGGGGAGCTGTTTTTT CASSPPAGLAGGSGGELFF
. TRBJ2-7 14 . TRBV25-1 TGTGCCAGCAGTGAAAGGGGGGAGGTTCACGAGCAGTACTTC CASSERGEVHEQYF
TRBD1 TRBJ2-2 16 . TRBV7-3 TGTGCCAGCAGCTTACTCGGGACAGGTGGTTCCGGGGAGCTGTTTTTT CASSLLGTGGSGELFF
. TRBJ2-7 12 . TRBV7-9 TGTGCCAGCAGCTTAGACCGGAACGAGCAGTACTTC CASSLDRNEQYF
. TRBJ2-6 16 . TRBV7-9 TGTGCCAGCAGCTTAGTTGAGGGGGCTGGGGCCAACGTCCTGACTTTC CASSLVEGAGANVLTF
TRBD2 TRBJ2-5 16 . TRBV5-1 TGCGCCAGCAGCTGGGGGGCAGCGGGAGTAAGAGAGACCCAGTACTTC CASSWGAAGVRETQYF
. TRBJ1-5 15 . TRBV6-5 TGTGCCAGCAGCTCCACGGGGTTTAGCAATCAGCCCCAGCATTTT CASSSTGFSNQPQHF
. TRBJ2-3 19 once TRBV30 TGTGCCTGGAGTGTTATTTTAGGGTTGACTAGTGAGGGCACAGATACGCAGTATTTT CAWSVILGLTSEGTDTQYF
TRBD1 TRBJ1-4 14 . TRBV28 TGTGCCAGCAGCTCTGACAGGGGGCACGAAAAACTGTTTTTT CASSSDRGHEKLFF
TRBD2 TRBJ2-1 15 . TRBV10-3 TGTGCCATCAGTGACCCTAGCGGGAGGGTTGGTGAGCAGTTCTTC CAISDPSGRVGEQFF
. TRBJ1-1 13 few TRBV6-6 TGTGCCAGCCTCCTGACGGAGAACACTGAAGCTTTCTTT CASLLTENTEAFF
. TRBJ2-3 13 once TRBV30 TGTGCCTGGAGTGGACAGAGGACAGATACGCAGTATTTT CAWSGQRTDTQYF
. TRBJ1-5 17 . TRBV4-2 TGTGCCAGCAGCCAAGATGAGTGGAGGCAGGATGGTCAGCCCCAGCATTTT CASSQDEWRQDGQPQHF
TRBD1 TRBJ2-3 16 . TRBV6-1 TGTGCCAGCAGTGCAGTACAGGGGGGATACACAGATACGCAGTATTTT CASSAVQGGYTDTQYF
. TRBJ1-2 14 . TRBV28 TGTGCCAGCAGTTTAGGGAGGACGTTGGGGGGCTACACCTTC CASSLGRTLGGYTF
TRBD1 TRBJ1-2 14 . TRBV6-6 TGTGCCAGCAGTAAAGACAGGGCTGACTATGGCTACACCTTC CASSKDRADYGYTF
. TRBJ2-2 15 once TRBV18 TGTGCCAGCTCACCCGGGGCCGCGAACACCGGGGAGCTGTTTTTT CASSPGAANTGELFF
TRBD2 TRBJ2-5 15 . TRBV11-3 TGTGCCAGCAGCTTAGATGCTAGCGGGATACAGACCCAGTACTTC CASSLDASGIQTQYF
TRBD1 TRBJ1-4 18 . TRBV27 TGTGCCAGCAGTCGTGGCCGGGACAGGGGTGCAACTAATGAAAAACTGTTTTTT CASSRGRDRGATNEKLFF
. TRBJ2-3 15 . TRBV11-3 TGTGCCAGCAGCTTAGGGGGGCTAGCGTCGGATACGCAGTATTTT CASSLGGLASDTQYF
. TRBJ2-1 16 . TRBV23-1 TGCGCCAGCGGAGTGGAACGGACCACCTCCTACAATGAGCAGTTCTTC CASGVERTTSYNEQFF
TRBD1 TRBJ2-1 14 . TRBV7-9 TGTGCCAGCAGCTTTGGCAGGGGGTACAATGAGCAGTTCTTC CASSFGRGYNEQFF
. TRBJ1-4 15 . TRBV18 TGTGCCAGCTCACCACCGCAGGGAGGAGGAGAAAAACTGTTTTTT CASSPPQGGGEKLFF
TRBD2 TRBJ2-7 15 . TRBV28 TGTGCCAGCAGTTCAACCACTAGCGGTAAATACGAGCAGTACTTC CASSSTTSGKYEQYF
. TRBJ1-5 17 . TRBV7-8 TGTGCCAGCAACGAAGCGGGGGGGCCGGCTCGCAATCAGCCCCAGCATTTT CASNEAGGPARNQPQHF
TRBD2 TRBJ2-7 16 . TRBV4-1 TGCGCCAGCAGCCAGGGGGGACTAGCGGGCTCCTACGAGCAGTACTTC CASSQGGLAGSYEQYF